A selection of T cell receptor beta chains follows, all from one sample in a study of blood T cell repertoires in COVID-19. Sequencing was performed with immunoSEQ multiplex PCR; in TCRdb, only in-frame clones are kept and a portion is missing. The repertoire has 98,000 or so clones, 70% to 90% of them found once; the top ten carry 10% to 15%. The material sequenced was peripheral blood. The receptors come from an older woman in a cohort sampled during active or convalescent COVID-19. Each CDR3 is given with its conserved first and last residue. A D gene is named only where the DNA matches it firmly. The listing skips clone size in some rows; elsewhere it reads once, few, many or a size class.

. TRBJ1-1 TRBV10-3 TRBD1 CAIRPGQGNKNTEAFF
. TRBJ2-2 TRBV5-1 TRBD1 CASSLAQGAVSTGELFF
. TRBJ2-7 TRBV7-2 TRBD1 CASSLDRGLYEQYF
few TRBJ2-7 TRBV7-2 . CASSPRTTVDEQYF
. TRBJ1-1 TRBV29-1 . CSASQGTTEAFF
. TRBJ1-1 TRBV15 . CATSRVSPRGLFEAFF
. TRBJ2-1 TRBV2 TRBD1 CASSSYGTGAYNEQFF
. TRBJ1-2 TRBV3-1/TRBV3-2 TRBD1 CASSQGPGGPYGYTF
. TRBJ2-2 TRBV5-1 TRBD2 CASSISGRDTGELFF
. TRBJ2-5 TRBV5-1 TRBD2 CASSFTSGGDQETQYF
. TRBJ1-1 TRBV9 . CASSLLGGDTEAFF
few TRBJ1-2 TRBV5-1 TRBD1 CASSAQGGYGYTF
. TRBJ1-3 TRBV10-3 TRBD1 CAISLTGTAGNTIYF
. TRBJ2-5 TRBV11-2 . CASSSSWRETQYF
few TRBJ2-1 TRBV5-6 TRBD1 CASSLVSGGVVNEQFF
. TRBJ2-5 TRBV7-9 TRBD2 CASSLSGRGQETQYF
once TRBJ2-1 TRBV2 TRBD2 CASSGGSGVNEQFF
. TRBJ2-7 TRBV2 TRBD2 CASSGTSGSYEQYF
. TRBJ2-5 TRBV6-4 . CASSDFPGSGTQYF
. TRBJ1-2 TRBV18 TRBD1 CASSPKISDRVGGYTF
. TRBJ2-3 TRBV7-9 . CASSEKGGTDTQYF
. TRBJ2-5 TRBV5-1 . CASSPGTEGETQYF
. TRBJ1-1 TRBV3-1/TRBV3-2 . CASTQRHLNTEAFF
. TRBJ2-2 TRBV11-2 TRBD2 CASSNSGRAGELFF
. TRBJ2-7 TRBV19 TRBD1 CASSMGQGVTYEQYF
many TRBJ1-5 TRBV10-3 TRBD1 CATGGGFLSNQPQHF
. TRBJ2-1 TRBV3-1/TRBV3-2 . CASSQPGVKDNEQFF
. TRBJ2-1 TRBV4-1 TRBD2 CASSQVGGAGNEQFF
. TRBJ1-4 TRBV7-2 TRBD1 CASSPGQANEKLFF
few TRBJ2-7 TRBV5-1 . CASSREGVYEQYF
. TRBJ2-1 TRBV11-2 TRBD2 CASSGLVGPNEQFF
few TRBJ2-7 TRBV28 . CASTSGTPDWGQYF
. TRBJ1-6 TRBV20-1 . CSASGDGTNRFLSGMPLHF
. TRBJ2-1 TRBV14 TRBD2 CASSQDQGLAGVREQFF
. TRBJ2-1 TRBV11-1 TRBD2 CASSRTSNEQFF
. TRBJ2-1 TRBV5-1 TRBD2 CASSREATFLNNEQFF
. TRBJ2-7 TRBV6-5 . CASSYSNRFLYEQYF
. TRBJ2-2 TRBV19 TRBD2 CASSIFTLAGGRGNTGELFF
. TRBJ1-2 TRBV25-1 TRBD1 CASSEPGDRTNYGYTF
. TRBJ2-3 TRBV27 TRBD2 CASSVGGASGRGDTQYF
. TRBJ2-3 TRBV5-5 TRBD1 CASSPLPTGPDTQYF
few TRBJ1-3 TRBV6-5 TRBD1 CASSYSRGPGNTIYF
. TRBJ2-5 TRBV28 TRBD2 CASSSRTSWQETQYF
. TRBJ2-3 TRBV3-1/TRBV3-2 . CASSKFRGGTQYF
. TRBJ1-1 TRBV6-5 . CASKTGGGEAFF
. TRBJ1-4 TRBV7-9 . CASSLVAGGNEKLFF
. TRBJ2-7 TRBV28 TRBD1 CASISPGTGGYEQYF
. TRBJ2-3 TRBV2 . CASSDPGGRADTQYF